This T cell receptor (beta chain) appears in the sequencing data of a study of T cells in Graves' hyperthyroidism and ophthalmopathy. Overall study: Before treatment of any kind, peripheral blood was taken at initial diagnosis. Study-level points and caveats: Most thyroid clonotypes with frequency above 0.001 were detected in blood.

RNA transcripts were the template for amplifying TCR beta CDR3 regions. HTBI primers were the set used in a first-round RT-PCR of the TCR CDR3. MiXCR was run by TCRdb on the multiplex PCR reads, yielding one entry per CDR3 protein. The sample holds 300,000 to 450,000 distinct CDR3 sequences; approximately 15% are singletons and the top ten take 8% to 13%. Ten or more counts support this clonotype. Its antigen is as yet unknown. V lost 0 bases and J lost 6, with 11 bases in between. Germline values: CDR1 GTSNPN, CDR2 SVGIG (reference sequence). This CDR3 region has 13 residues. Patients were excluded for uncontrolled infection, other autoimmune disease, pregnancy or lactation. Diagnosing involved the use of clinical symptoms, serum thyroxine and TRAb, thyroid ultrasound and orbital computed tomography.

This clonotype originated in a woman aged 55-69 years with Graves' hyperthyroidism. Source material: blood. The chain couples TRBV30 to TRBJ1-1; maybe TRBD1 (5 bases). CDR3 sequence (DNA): TGTGCCTGGAGTGTAGCAGACAGCCCTGAAGCTTTCTTT. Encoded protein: CAWSVADSPEAFF.